The source of this T cell receptor beta chain is a study of OX40 agonist ivuxolimab in advanced cancers. Study details: Among those treated, three patients had partial responses, one with hepatocellular carcinoma and two with cutaneous melanoma. Notes on the study in general: There were, on average, more expanded clones in CD8+ T cells than in CD4+.

Comment on this clone: Its antigen is not identified.

The cohort excluded patients with autoimmune disease history or systemic immunosuppression. Patients had blood sampled at baseline and again on cycle 4 day 1 and cycle 7 day 1. Germline V CDR1 and CDR2: SGHDT, YYEEEE. The trim removed 4 bases at V and 0 bases at J, leaving 7 bases unmatched. The CDR3 covers 16 residues. TCRdb's copy holds only in-frame clones and misses some; the assay was immunoSEQ multiplex PCR. The table lists about 65,000 clones, about 90% of them singletons, with roughly 2% in the top ten. Sequenced material: CD4+ or CD8+ T cells sorted from blood, taken in a trial of the OX40 agonist ivuxolimab. This TCR derives from an adult with an advanced solid tumor such as melanoma, head and neck, liver or kidney cancer. V is TRBV5-6 and J is TRBJ1-3; 7 nucleotides match TRBD1. CDR3 sequence reads: CASSPLTGASGNTIYF. CDR3 bases: TGTGCCAGCAGCCCTCTCACAGGGGCCTCTGGAAACACCATATATTTT.